The TCR beta chain under discussion was sequenced for a study of cytomegalovirus exposure and HLA in healthy donors. Study-wide results and limits: Investigators reported 150 to 200 TCR beta chains as tied to cytomegalovirus. Among the CMV-associated chains, three were confirmed in vitro as specific for CMV antigens.

The J segment lost 3 bases and the V segment lost 2 bases, leaving 5 bases of the junction unmatched. This CDR3 spans 14 amino acids. CDR1 is GTSNPN and CDR2 is SVGIG in the germline V gene (reference sequence). The PCR used 60 Vbeta and 13 Jbeta primers. TCRdb keeps only in-frame clones here, not all; method: immunoSEQ multiplex PCR. The sample lists some 110,000 clones; 81% were seen once. Notes on this clone: The antigen is undetermined.

Material for sequencing was PBMCs. The chain combines TRBV30 with TRBJ1-2; 8 bases are shared with TRBD1. This receptor was obtained from a woman aged 25 to 39 in good health and CMV-seronegative. The CDR3 coding sequence is TGTGCCTGGAGTCTAGGACAGGGTCACTATGGCTACACCTTC. This gives the protein CAWSLGQGHYGYTF.